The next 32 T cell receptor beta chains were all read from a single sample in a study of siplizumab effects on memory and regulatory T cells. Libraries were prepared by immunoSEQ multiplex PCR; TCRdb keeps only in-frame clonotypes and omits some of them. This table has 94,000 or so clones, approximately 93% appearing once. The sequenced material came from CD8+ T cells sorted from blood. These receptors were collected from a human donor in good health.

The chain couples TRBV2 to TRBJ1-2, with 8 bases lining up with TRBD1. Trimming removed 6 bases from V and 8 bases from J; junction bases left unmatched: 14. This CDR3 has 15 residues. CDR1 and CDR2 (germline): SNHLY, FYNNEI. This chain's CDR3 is CASSHPGQARDGYTF. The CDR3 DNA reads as TGTGCCAGCAGCCACCCGGGACAGGCACGGGACGGCTACACCTTC.

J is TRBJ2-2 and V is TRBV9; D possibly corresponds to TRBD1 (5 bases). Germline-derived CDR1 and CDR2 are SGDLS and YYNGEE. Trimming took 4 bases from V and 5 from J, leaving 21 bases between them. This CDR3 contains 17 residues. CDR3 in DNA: TGTGCCAGCAGCACCGGAAGCCTGGGGCTTCTAACCGGGGAGCTGTTTTTT. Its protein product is CASSTGSLGLLTGELFF.

CDR3 nucleotides: TGTGCCAGCAGTTATGAGGGGATGAGTTACGAGCAGTACTTC. Protein sequence: CASSYEGMSYEQYF. The V call is TRBV6-6, the J call TRBJ2-7, with D perhaps TRBD1 or TRBD2 (5 bases each). The CDR3 runs to 14 residues. Per the germline V gene, CDR1 is MNHNY and CDR2 is SVGAGI (reference sequence). The V and J ends lost 3 bases and 4 bases respectively, with 13 bases between them.

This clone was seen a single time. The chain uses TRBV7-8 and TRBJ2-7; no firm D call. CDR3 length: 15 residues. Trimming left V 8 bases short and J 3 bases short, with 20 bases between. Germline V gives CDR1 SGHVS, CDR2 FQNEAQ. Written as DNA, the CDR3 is TGTGCCAGCGGCACCGAGGCCAGCTCGATCTACGAGCAGTACTTC. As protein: CASGTEASSIYEQYF.

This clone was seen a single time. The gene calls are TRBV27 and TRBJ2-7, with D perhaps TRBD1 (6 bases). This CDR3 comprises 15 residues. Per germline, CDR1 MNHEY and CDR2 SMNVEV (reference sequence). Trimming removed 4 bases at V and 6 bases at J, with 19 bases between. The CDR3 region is CASSSRGQGPGEQYF. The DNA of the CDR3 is TGTGCCAGCAGTTCCCGGGGACAAGGGCCGGGCGAGCAGTACTTC.

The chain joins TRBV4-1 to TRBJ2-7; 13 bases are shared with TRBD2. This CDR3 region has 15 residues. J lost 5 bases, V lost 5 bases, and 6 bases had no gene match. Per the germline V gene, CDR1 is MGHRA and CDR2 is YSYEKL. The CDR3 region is CASSTSGGAEHEQYF. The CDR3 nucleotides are TGCGCCAGCAGCACTAGCGGGGGGGCCGAGCACGAGCAGTACTTC.

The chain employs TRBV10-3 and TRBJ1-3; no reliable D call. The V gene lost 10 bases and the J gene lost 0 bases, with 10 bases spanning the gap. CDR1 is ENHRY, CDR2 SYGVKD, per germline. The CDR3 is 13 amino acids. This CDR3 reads CASSDVSGNTIYF. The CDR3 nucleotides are TGTGCCAGTAGTGATGTCTCTGGAAACACCATATATTTT.

CDR3 nucleotides: TGTGCCAGCAGATTCGGGACGGGTTCAACTAATGAAAAACTGTTTTTT. This sequence encodes CASRFGTGSTNEKLFF. The chain couples TRBV11-2 to TRBJ1-4, with D perhaps matching TRBD1 (5 bases). Germline V CDR1 and CDR2: SGHAT, FQNNGV. The CDR3 contains 16 residues. V gave up 6 bases and J gave up 0 bases, with 14 bases separating them.

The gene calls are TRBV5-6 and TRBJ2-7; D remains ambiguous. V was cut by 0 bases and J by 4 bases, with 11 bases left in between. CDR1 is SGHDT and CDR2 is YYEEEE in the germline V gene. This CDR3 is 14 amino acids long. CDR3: CASSLVGSDYEQYF. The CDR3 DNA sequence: TGTGCCAGCAGCTTGGTTGGCAGCGATTACGAGCAGTACTTC. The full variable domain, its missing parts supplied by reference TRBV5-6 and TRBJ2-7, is DAGVTQSPTHLIKTRGQQVTLRCSPKSGHDTVSWYQQALGQGPQFIFQYYEEEERQRGNFPDRFSGHQFPNYSSELNVNALLLGDSALYLCASSLVGSDYEQYFGPGTRLTVT.

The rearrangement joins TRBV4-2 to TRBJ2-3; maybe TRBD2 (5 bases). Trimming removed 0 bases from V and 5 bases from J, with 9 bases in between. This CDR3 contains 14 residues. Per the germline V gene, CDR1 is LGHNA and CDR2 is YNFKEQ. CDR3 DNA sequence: TGTGCCAGCAGCCAAGACGGAGGAGTAGATACGCAGTATTTT. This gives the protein CASSQDGGVDTQYF.

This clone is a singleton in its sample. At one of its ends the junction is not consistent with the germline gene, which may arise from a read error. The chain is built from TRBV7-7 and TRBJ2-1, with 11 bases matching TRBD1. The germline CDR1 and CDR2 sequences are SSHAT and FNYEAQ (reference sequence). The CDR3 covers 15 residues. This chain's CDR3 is CASSQDRGLENEQFF. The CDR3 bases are TGTGCTAGCAGCCAGGACAGGGGGCTTGAGAATGAGCAGTTCTTC.

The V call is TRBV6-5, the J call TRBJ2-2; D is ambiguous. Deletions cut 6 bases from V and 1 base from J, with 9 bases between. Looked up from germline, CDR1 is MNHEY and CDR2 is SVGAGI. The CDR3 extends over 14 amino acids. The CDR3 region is CASSPTENTGELFF. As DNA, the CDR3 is TGTGCCAGCAGCCCGACGGAGAACACCGGGGAGCTGTTTTTT.

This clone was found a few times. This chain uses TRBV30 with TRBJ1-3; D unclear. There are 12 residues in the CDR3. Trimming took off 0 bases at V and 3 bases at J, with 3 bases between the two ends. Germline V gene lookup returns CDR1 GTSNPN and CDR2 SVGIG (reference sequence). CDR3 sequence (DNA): TGTGCCTGGAGTGTTCATGGAAACACCATATATTTT. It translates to CAWSVHGNTIYF.

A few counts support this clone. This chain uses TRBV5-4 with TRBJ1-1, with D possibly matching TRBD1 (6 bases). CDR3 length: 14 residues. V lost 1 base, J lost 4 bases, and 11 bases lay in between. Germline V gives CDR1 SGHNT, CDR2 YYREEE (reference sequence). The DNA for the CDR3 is TGTGCCAGCAGCTTGTTGGGGGCGTCCACTGAAGCTTTCTTT. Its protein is CASSLLGASTEAFF.

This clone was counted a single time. Written as DNA, the CDR3 is TGCAGCGTTGGGGGGCAGGCGAACACCGGGGAGCTGTTTTTT. This gives the protein CSVGGQANTGELFF. The chain combines TRBV29-1 with TRBJ2-2; possible D gene TRBD1, 6 bases. The germline CDR1 and CDR2 sequences are SQVTM and ANQGSEA. This CDR3 contains 14 residues. V lost 4 bases and J lost 0, with 9 bases in between.

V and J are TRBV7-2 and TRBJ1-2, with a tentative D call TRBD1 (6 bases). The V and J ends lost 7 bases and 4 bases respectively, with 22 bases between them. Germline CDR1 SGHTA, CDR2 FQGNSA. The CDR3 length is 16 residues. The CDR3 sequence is CASTERGGAWGYGYTF. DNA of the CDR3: TGTGCCAGCACCGAAAGGGGGGGCGCTTGGGGCTATGGCTACACCTTC. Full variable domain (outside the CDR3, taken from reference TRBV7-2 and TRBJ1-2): GAGVSQSPSNKVTEKGKDVELRCDPISGHTALYWYRQSLGQGLEFLIYFQGNSAPDKSGLPSDRFSAERTGGSVSTLTIQRTQQEDSAVYLCASTERGGAWGYGYTFGSGTRLTVV.

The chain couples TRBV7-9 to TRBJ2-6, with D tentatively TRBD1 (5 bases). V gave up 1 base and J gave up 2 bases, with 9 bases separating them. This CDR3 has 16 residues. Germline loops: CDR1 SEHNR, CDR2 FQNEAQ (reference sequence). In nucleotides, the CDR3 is TGTGCCAGCAGCTTAGGGCCCAGGGCTGGGGCCAACGTCCTGACTTTC. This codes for CASSLGPRAGANVLTF.

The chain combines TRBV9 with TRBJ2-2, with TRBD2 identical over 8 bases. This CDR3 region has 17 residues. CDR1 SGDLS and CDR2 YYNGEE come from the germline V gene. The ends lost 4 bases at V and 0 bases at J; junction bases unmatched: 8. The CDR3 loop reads CASSITVAGTNTGELFF. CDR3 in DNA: TGTGCCAGCAGCATTACTGTAGCGGGAACGAACACCGGGGAGCTGTTTTTT. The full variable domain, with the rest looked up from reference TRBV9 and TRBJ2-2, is DSGVTQTPKHLITATGQRVTLRCSPRSGDLSVYWYQQSLDQGLQFLIQYYNGEERAKGNILERFSAQQFPDLHSELNLSSLELGDSALYFCASSITVAGTNTGELFFGEGSRLTVL.

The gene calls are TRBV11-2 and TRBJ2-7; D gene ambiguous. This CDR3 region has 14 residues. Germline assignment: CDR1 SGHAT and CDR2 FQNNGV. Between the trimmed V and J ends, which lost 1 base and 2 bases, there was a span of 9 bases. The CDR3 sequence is CASSLGAGTYEQYF. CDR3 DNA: TGTGCCAGCAGCTTAGGCGCCGGCACCTACGAGCAGTACTTC.

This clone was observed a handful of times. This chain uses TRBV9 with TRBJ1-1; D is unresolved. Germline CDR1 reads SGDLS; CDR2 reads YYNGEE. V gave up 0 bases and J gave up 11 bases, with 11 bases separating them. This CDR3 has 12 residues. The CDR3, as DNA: TGTGCCAGCAGCGTAGGTGAGGGTACGGCTTTCTTT. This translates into CASSVGEGTAFF.

This chain's CDR3 is CASSESTDQETQYF. The CDR3, as DNA: TGCGCCAGCAGTGAATCGACAGATCAAGAGACCCAGTACTTC. V gene TRBV10-2 combines with J gene TRBJ2-5, with D possibly TRBD1 on 5 matching bases. V gave up 3 bases and J gave up 2 bases, with 10 bases separating them. Per the germline V gene, CDR1 is WSHSY and CDR2 is SAAADI. This CDR3 has 14 amino acids.

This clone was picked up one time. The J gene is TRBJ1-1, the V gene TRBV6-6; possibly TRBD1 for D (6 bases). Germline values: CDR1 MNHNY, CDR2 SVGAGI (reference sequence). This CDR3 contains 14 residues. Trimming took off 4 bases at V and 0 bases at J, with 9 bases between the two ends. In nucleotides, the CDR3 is TGTGCCAGCAGTTGGACAGAATTGAACACTGAAGCTTTCTTT. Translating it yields CASSWTELNTEAFF.

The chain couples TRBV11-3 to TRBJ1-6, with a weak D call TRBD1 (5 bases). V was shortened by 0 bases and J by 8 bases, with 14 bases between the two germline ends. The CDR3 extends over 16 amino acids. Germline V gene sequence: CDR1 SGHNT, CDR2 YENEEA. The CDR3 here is CASSLDRGTLYSPLHF. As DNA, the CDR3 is TGTGCCAGCAGCTTAGATCGGGGGACTCTTTATTCACCCCTCCACTTT.

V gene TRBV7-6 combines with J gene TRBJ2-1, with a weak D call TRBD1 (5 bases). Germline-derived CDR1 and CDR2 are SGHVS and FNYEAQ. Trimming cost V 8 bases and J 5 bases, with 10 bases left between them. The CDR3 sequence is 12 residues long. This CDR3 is CASSNRNNEQFF. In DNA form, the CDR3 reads TGTGCCAGCTCCAACAGGAACAATGAGCAGTTCTTC.

CDR3 sequence reads: CAIKGLAGGNEQFF. CDR3 nucleotide sequence: TGTGCCATCAAGGGGCTAGCGGGAGGCAATGAGCAGTTCTTC. This chain links TRBV13 with TRBJ2-1; 11 bases fit TRBD2. With 10 bases clipped from V and 6 bases from J, the junction kept 8 bases outside the gene matches. The germline gives CDR1 PRHDT, CDR2 FYEKMQ (reference sequence). This CDR3 region has 14 residues.

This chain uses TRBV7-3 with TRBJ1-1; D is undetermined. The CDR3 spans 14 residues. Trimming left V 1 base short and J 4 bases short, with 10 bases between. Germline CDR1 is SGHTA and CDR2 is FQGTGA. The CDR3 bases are TGTGCCAGCAGCTTAATCGGGAAGGGCACTGAAGCTTTCTTT. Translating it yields CASSLIGKGTEAFF.

The CDR3 loop is CASSLGGFYEQYF. DNA of the CDR3: TGTGCCAGCAGCTTAGGAGGGTTCTACGAGCAGTACTTC. The rearrangement joins TRBV7-8 to TRBJ2-7; D may be TRBD2 (5 bases). This CDR3 is built from 13 residues. V lost 1 base and J 3 bases, leaving 7 bases between the germline ends. Germline CDR1 and CDR2: SGHVS and FQNEAQ.

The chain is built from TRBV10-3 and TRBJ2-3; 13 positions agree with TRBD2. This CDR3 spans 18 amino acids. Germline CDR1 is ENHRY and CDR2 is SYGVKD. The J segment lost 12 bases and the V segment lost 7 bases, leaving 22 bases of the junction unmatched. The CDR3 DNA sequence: TGTGCCATCACCCAACTTTGGACTAGCGGGAGTGAAATTTCCCCCCAGTATTTT. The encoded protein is CAITQLWTSGSEISPQYF.

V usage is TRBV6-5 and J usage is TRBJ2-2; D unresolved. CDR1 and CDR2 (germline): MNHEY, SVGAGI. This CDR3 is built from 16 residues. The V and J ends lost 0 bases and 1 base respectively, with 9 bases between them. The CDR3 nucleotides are TGTGCCAGCAGTTACTCGGGCGAAGAGAACACCGGGGAGCTGTTTTTT. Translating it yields CASSYSGEENTGELFF.

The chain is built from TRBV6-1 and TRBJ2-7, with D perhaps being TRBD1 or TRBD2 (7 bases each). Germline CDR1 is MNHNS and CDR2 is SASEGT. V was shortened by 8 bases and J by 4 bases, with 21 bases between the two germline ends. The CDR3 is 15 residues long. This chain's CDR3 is CASFSGGQGGYEQYF. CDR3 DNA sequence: TGTGCCAGCTTCTCCGGCGGGCAGGGGGGGTACGAGCAGTACTTC.

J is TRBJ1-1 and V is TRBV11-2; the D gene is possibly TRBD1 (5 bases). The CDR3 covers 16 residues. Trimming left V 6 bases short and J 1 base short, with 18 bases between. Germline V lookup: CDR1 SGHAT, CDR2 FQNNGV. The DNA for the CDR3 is TGTGCCAGCAGTTTCCCCACCGGGACGGAGAACACTGAAGCTTTCTTT. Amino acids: CASSFPTGTENTEAFF.

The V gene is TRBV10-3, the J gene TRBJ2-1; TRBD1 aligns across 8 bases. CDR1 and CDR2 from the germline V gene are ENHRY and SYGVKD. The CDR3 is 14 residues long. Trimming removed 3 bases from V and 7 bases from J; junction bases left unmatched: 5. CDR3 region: CAISDRTGMNEQFF. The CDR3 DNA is TGTGCCATCAGTGATCGGACAGGGATGAATGAGCAGTTCTTC.